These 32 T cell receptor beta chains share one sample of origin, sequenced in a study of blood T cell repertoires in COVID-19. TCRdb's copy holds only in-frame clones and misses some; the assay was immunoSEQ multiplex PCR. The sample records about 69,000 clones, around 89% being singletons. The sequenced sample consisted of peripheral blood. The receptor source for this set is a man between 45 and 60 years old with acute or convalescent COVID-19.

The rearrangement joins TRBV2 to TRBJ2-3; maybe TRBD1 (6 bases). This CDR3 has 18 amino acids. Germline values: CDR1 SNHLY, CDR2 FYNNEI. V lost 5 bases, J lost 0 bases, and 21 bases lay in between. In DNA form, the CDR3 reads TGTGCCAGCAGTCACCCCTTGGAGTGGACAGATAGCACAGATACGCAGTATTTT. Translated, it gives CASSHPLEWTDSTDTQYF.

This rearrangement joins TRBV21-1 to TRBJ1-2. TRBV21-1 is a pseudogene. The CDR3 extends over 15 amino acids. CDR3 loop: CASSEQPGRPLGYTF. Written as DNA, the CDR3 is TGTGCCAGCAGCGAACAACCGGGAAGGCCCCTTGGCTACACCTTC.

The chain's CDR3 is CASSSLAGHSNEQFF. The DNA for the CDR3 is TGTGCCAGCAGCTCCCTAGCGGGGCACTCTAATGAGCAGTTCTTC. V and J are TRBV7-2 and TRBJ2-1, with 9 nucleotides matching TRBD2. CDR1 SGHTA and CDR2 FQGNSA come from the germline V gene. CDR3 length: 15 amino acids. The V and J ends lost 4 bases and 7 bases, in that order; junction bases with no gene match: 8.

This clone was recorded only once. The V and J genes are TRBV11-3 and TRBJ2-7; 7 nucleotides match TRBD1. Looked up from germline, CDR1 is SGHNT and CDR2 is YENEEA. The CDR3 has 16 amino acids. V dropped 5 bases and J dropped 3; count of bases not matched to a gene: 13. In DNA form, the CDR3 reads TGTGCCAGCAGCCGGGGACAGTCTTCGAAAGTCTACGAGCAGTACTTC. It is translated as CASSRGQSSKVYEQYF.

The CDR3 protein is CASSYSGGRAGNEQFF. The CDR3 region has the DNA TGTGCCAGCAGTTACTCCGGCGGGAGGGCCGGGAATGAGCAGTTCTTC. V gene TRBV6-2 or TRBV6-3 combines with J gene TRBJ2-1; TRBD2 matches 9 bases. The CDR3 has 16 residues. Germline V gene lookup returns CDR1 MNHEY and CDR2 SVGEGT. Losses at the gene ends were 0 bases for V and 7 bases for J; bases not matched to a gene: 7.

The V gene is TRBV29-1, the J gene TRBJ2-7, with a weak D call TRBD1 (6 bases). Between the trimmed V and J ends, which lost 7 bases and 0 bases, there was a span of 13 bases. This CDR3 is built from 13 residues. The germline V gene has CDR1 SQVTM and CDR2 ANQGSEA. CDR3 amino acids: CSAYVDSSYEQYF. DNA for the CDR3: TGCAGCGCTTACGTGGACAGCTCCTACGAGCAGTACTTC.

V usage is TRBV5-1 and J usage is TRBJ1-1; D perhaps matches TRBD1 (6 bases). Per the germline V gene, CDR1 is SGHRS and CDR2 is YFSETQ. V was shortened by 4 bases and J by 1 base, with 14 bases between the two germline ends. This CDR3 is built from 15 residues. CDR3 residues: CASSPRTATNTEAFF. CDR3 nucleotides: TGCGCCAGCAGCCCGAGGACAGCCACGAACACTGAAGCTTTCTTT.

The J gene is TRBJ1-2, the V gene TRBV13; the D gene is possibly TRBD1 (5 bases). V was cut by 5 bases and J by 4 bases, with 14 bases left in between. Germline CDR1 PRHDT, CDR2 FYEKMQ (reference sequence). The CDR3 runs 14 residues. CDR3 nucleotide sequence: TGTGCCAGCAGCCACGACAGACCAAGCTATGGCTACACCTTC. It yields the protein CASSHDRPSYGYTF.

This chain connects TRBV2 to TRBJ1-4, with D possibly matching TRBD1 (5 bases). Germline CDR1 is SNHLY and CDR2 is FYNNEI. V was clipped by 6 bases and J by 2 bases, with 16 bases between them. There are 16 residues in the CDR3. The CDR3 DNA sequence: TGTGCCAGCAGAATAGGACGGGGGAGGACTAATGAAAAACTGTTTTTT. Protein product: CASRIGRGRTNEKLFF.

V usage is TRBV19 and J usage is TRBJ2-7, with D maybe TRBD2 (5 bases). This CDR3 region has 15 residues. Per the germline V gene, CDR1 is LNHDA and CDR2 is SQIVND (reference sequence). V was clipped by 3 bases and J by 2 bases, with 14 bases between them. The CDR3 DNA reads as TGTGCCAGTAGTATTTTATCGGCGGGCGCCTACGAGCAGTACTTC. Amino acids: CASSILSAGAYEQYF.

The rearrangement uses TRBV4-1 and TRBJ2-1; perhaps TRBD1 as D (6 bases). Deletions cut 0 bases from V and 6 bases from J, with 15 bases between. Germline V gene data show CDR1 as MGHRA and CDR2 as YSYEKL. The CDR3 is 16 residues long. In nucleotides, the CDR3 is TGCGCCAGCAGCCAAGATGGACAGCCGAGGGGCAATGAGCAGTTCTTC. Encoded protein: CASSQDGQPRGNEQFF.

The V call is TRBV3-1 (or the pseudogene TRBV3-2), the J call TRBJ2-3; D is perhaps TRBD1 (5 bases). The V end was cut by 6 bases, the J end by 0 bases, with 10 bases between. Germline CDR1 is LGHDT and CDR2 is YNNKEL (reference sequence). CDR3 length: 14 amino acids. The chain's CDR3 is CASRPSGSTDTQYF. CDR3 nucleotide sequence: TGTGCCAGCAGGCCCTCAGGGAGCACAGATACGCAGTATTTT.

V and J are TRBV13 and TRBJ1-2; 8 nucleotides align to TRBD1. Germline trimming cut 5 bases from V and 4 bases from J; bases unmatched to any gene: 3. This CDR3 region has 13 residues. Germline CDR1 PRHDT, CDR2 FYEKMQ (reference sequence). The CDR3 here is CASSPDRGYGYTF. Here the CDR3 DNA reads TGTGCCAGCAGCCCCGACAGGGGCTATGGCTACACCTTC. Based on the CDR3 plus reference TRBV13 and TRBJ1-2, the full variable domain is AAGVIQSPRHLIKEKRETATLKCYPIPRHDTVYWYQQGPGQDPQFLISFYEKMQSDKGSIPDRFSAQQFSDYHSELNMSSLELGDSALYFCASSPDRGYGYTFGSGTRLTVV.

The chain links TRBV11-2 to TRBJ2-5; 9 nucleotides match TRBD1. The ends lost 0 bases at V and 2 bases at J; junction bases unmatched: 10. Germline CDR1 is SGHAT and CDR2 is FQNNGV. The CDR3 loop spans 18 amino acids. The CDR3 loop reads CASSLDRFGTGYQETQYF. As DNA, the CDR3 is TGTGCCAGCAGCTTAGATCGTTTCGGGACAGGGTATCAAGAGACCCAGTACTTC.

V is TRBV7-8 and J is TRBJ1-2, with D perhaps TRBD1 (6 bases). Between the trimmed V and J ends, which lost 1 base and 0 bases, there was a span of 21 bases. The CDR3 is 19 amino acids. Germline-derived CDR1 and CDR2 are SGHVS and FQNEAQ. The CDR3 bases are TGTGCCAGCAGCTTAGAGTGGGCCAGGGGCGTTCGGGCTAACTATGGCTACACCTTC. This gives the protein CASSLEWARGVRANYGYTF.

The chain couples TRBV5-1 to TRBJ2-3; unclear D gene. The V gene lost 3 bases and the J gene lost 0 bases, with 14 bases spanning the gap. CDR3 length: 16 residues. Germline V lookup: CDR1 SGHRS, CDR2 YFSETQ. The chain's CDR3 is CASSSGRLTSTDTQYF. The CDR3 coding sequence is TGCGCCAGCAGCTCTGGTCGGCTGACAAGCACAGATACGCAGTATTTT.

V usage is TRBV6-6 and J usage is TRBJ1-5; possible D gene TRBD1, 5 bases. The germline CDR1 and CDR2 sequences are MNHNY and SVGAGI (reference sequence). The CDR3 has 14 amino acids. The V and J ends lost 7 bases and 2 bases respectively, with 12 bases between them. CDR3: CASNYGGGNQPQHF. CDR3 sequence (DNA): TGTGCCAGCAACTACGGGGGTGGCAATCAGCCCCAGCATTTT.

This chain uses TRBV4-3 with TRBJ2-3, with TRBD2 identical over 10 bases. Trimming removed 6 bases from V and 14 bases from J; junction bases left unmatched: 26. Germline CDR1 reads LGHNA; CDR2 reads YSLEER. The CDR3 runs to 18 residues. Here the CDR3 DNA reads TGCGCCAGCAGTCTCTTCCTAGCGGGAGATCCGGCCAATCTCCGTCGGTATTTT. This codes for CASSLFLAGDPANLRRYF.

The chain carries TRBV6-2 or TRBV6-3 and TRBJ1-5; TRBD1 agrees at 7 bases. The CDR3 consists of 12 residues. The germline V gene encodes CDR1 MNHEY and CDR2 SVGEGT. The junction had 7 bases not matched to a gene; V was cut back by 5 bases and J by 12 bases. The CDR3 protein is CASSPTGALQHF. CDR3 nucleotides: TGTGCCAGCAGTCCCACAGGGGCCCTCCAGCATTTT.

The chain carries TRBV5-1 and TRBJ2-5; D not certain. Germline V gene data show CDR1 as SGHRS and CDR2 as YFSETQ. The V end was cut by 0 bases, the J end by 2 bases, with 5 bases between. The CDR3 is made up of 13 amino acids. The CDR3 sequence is CASSLGLQETQYF. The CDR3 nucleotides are TGCGCCAGCAGCTTGGGACTGCAAGAGACCCAGTACTTC.

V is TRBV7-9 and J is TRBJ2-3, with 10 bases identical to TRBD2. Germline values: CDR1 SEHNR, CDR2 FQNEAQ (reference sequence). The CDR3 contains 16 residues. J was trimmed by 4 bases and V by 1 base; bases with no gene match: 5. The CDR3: CASSLGLAGEADTQYF. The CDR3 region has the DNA TGTGCCAGCAGCTTAGGGCTAGCGGGAGAAGCAGATACGCAGTATTTT.

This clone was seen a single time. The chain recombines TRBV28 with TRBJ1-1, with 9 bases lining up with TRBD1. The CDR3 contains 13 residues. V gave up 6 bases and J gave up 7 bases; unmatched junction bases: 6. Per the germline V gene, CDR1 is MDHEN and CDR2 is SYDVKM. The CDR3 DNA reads TGTGCCAGCAGGGGACAGGGACGGAATGAAGCTTTCTTT. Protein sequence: CASRGQGRNEAFF.

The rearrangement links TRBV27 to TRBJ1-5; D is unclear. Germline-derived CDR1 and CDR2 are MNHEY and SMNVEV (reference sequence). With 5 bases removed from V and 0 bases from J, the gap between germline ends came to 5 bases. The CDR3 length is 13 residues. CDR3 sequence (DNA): TGTGCCAGCAGTCGGGGTAGCAATCAGCCCCAGCATTTT. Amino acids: CASSRGSNQPQHF.

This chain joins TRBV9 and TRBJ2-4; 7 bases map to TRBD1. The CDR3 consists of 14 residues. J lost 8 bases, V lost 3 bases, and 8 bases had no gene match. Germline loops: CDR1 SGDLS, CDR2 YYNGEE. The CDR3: CASSALRQGHIQYF. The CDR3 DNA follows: TGTGCCAGCAGCGCCCTGAGACAGGGACACATTCAGTACTTC.

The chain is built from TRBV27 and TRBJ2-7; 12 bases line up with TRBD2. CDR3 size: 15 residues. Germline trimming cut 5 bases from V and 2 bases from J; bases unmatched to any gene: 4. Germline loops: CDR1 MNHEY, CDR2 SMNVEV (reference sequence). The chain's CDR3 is CASSPTSGGPYEQYF. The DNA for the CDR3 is TGTGCCAGCAGTCCAACTAGCGGGGGGCCCTACGAGCAGTACTTC.

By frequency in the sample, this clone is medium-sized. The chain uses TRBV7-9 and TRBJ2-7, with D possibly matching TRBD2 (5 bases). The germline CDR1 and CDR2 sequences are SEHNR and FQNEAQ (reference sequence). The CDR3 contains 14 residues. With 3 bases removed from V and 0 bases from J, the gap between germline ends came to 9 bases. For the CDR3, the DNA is TGTGCCAGCAGCTTTGCGGGCATCTCCTACGAGCAGTACTTC. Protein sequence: CASSFAGISYEQYF.

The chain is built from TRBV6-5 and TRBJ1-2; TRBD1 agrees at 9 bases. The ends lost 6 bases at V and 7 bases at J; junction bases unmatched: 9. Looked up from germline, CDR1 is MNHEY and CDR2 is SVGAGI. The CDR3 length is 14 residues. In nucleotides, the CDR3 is TGTGCCAGCAGACCCCCGGGACAGGGAGGTGGCTACACCTTC. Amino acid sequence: CASRPPGQGGGYTF.

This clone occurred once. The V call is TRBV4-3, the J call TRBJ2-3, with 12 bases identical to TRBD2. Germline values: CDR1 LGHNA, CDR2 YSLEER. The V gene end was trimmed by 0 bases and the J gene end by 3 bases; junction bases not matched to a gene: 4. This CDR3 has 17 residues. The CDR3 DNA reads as TGCGCCAGCAGCCAAGATAGAACTAGCGGGAGGACAGATACGCAGTATTTT. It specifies CASSQDRTSGRTDTQYF.

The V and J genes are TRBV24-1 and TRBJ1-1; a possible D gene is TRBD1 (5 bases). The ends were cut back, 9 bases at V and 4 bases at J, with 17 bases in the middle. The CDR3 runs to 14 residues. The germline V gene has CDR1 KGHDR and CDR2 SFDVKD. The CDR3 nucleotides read TGTGCCACCCCTTCGTTAGGAAGGGGCACTGAAGCTTTCTTT. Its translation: CATPSLGRGTEAFF.

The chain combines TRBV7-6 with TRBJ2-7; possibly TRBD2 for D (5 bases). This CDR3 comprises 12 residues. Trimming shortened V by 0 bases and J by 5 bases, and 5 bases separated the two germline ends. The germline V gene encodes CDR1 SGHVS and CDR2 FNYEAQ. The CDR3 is CASSLAGDEQYF. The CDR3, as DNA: TGTGCCAGCAGCTTAGCGGGAGACGAGCAGTACTTC.

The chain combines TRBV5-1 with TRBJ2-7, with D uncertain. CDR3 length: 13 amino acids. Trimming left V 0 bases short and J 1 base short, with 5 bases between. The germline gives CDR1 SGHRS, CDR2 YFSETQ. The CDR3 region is CASSLVQSYEQYF. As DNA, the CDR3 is TGCGCCAGCAGCTTGGTACAGTCCTACGAGCAGTACTTC.

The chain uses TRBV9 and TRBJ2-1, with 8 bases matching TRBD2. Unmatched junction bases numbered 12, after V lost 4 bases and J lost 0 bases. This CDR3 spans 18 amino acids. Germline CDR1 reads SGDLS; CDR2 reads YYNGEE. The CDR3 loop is CASSHSQSGGSSYNEQFF. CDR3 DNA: TGTGCCAGCAGCCACTCCCAGTCGGGGGGGAGCTCCTACAATGAGCAGTTCTTC.